Below, 9 T cell receptor beta chains from the same sample are listed, as sequenced in a study of glioma-infiltrating T cells. Using RNA template, CDR3s of TCR alpha and beta were amplified with iRepertoire arm-PCR. TCRdb re-called the multiplex PCR reads through MiXCR, storing one row per CDR3 protein. The table has around 150,000 distinct CDR3 sequences, 30% to 40% seen once; the top ten hold over 15%. The sequencing input was glioma tissue, nonneoplastic brain tissue, or PBMCs (not recorded which). The receptors were sampled from a human donor with low-grade glioma or glioblastoma, undergoing nonglioma brain surgery, or in good health (not recorded which).

This clonotype was seen repeatedly, ten times or more. J is TRBJ2-3 and V is TRBV7-9; 9 bases align to TRBD2. CDR1 is SEHNR and CDR2 is FQNEAQ in the germline V gene (reference sequence). The CDR3 consists of 17 residues. Losses at the gene ends were 2 bases for V and 0 bases for J; bases not matched to a gene: 6. This chain's CDR3 is CASSLPASGTSTDTQYF. The CDR3 DNA reads as TGTGCCAGCAGCTTACCGGCTAGCGGGACTAGCACAGATACGCAGTATTTT.

A note on this clonotype: Since a much larger clone is just one base distant, this may be a read error. This rearrangement joins TRBV6-1 to TRBJ2-7, with D perhaps TRBD1 (6 bases). Near its end, the DNA agrees better with TRBJ2-1, so the J call may be wrong. Germline CDR1 reads MNHNS; CDR2 reads SASEGT. The CDR3 is made up of 15 amino acids. The CDR3 coding sequence is TGTGCCAGCAGTGAAACAGACAGGTCGGTTCACGAGCAGTTCTTC. Translated: CASSETDRSVHEQFF.

This clonotype has a count of ten or more. The chain joins TRBV27 to TRBJ1-1; D is possibly TRBD1 (5 bases). Germline CDR1 and CDR2: MNHEY and SMNVEV (reference sequence). The V end lost 8 bases, the J end lost 6 bases, and 13 bases lay between the germline ends. CDR3 length: 12 residues. The CDR3 DNA reads TGTGCCAGCGGATGGGGCACTGCTGAAGCTTTCTTT. As protein: CASGWGTAEAFF.

Ten or more counts support this clonotype. The chain is built from TRBV20-1 and TRBJ2-7, with 10 bases lining up with TRBD1. This CDR3 comprises 15 residues. The V gene end was trimmed by 0 bases and the J gene end by 2 bases; junction bases not matched to a gene: 4. Germline V CDR1 and CDR2: DFQATT, SNEGSKA (reference sequence). The CDR3: CSARDAGTGAYEQYF. In DNA form, the CDR3 reads TGCAGTGCTAGAGATGCGGGGACAGGGGCCTACGAGCAGTACTTC.

This clonotype was seen a few times. The CDR3 is CASSYSIGYQDTQYF. For the CDR3, the DNA is TGTGCCAGCAGTTACTCGATAGGGTATCAAGATACGCAGTATTTT. The chain employs TRBV6-2 or TRBV6-3 and TRBJ2-3; D not resolved. In germline, CDR1 is MNHEY, CDR2 SVGEGT. V lost 0 bases to trimming and J lost 5 bases, with 12 bases between them. The CDR3 extends over 15 amino acids.

There are a few counts of this clonotype. The chain employs TRBV4-1 and TRBJ2-5; D unresolved. The CDR3 is 13 residues long. V was cut by 2 bases and J by 2 bases, with 6 bases left in between. Germline CDR1 MGHRA, CDR2 YSYEKL. As DNA, the CDR3 is TGCGCCAGCAGCCAAACTGGACAAGAGACCCAGTACTTC. Amino acids: CASSQTGQETQYF.

The chain combines TRBV2 with TRBJ2-1, with TRBD2 as a possible D gene (6 bases). The length of the CDR3 is 12 residues. V shed 5 bases and J shed 6 bases, with 8 bases lying between them. CDR1 is SNHLY, CDR2 FYNNEI, per germline. CDR3 region: CASSRDSNEQFF. The CDR3 coding sequence is TGTGCCAGCAGTCGGGACTCCAATGAGCAGTTCTTC.

This clonotype has a handful of counts. J is TRBJ2-5 and V is TRBV6-1; TRBD2 is a possible D gene (5 bases). Germline values: CDR1 MNHNS, CDR2 SASEGT. Trimming removed 5 bases at V and 5 bases at J, with 18 bases between. The CDR3 extends over 15 amino acids. The CDR3 is CASSHFSGRGETQYF. The CDR3 coding sequence is TGTGCCAGCAGTCATTTCAGCGGACGTGGGGAGACCCAGTACTTC.

This clonotype turned up a few times. This rearrangement joins TRBV6-2 or TRBV6-3 to TRBJ2-5, with TRBD1 matching 8 bases. Germline loops: CDR1 MNHEY, CDR2 SVGEGT. This CDR3 spans 14 amino acids. The ends lost 6 bases at V and 5 bases at J; junction bases unmatched: 8. The CDR3 sequence is CASSPPGGWETQYF. The CDR3 DNA reads as TGTGCCAGCAGCCCCCCAGGGGGCTGGGAGACCCAGTACTTC.